One and the same sample provided the 28 T cell receptor beta chains below, sequenced in a study of regulatory dendritic cells for organ transplantation. Profiled with immunoSEQ multiplex PCR; TCRdb holds only in-frame clones, not every one. This table has 20,000 or so clones, approximately 85% appearing once. These receptors' antigens are unknown. CFSE-labeled sorted T cells met regulatory or mature dendritic cells for more than four days. Sequencing was done on a sample of naive CD4+ T cells from blood cultured with dendritic cells. The subset: CD45RA+ naive T cells. The origin of the receptors is a human donor in good health.

This chain links TRBV18 with TRBJ2-3; unclear D gene. This CDR3 is built from 13 residues. V was clipped by 3 bases and J by 0 bases, with 4 bases between them. Germline V CDR1 and CDR2: KGHSH, LQKENI. CDR3 DNA: TGTGCCAGCTCACCCGGTAGCACAGATACGCAGTATTTT. Protein: CASSPGSTDTQYF.

The chain recombines TRBV6-6 with TRBJ2-7, with 7 positions matching TRBD2. Trimming cost V 6 bases and J 3 bases; bases outside gene matches: 8. CDR3 length: 14 residues. Germline lookup yields CDR1 MNHNY and CDR2 SVGAGI (reference sequence). CDR3 sequence reads: CASSRTRQYYEQYF. Here the CDR3 DNA reads TGTGCCAGCAGCCGGACTAGGCAATACTACGAGCAGTACTTC.

The V call is TRBV6-4, the J call TRBJ2-1, with D uncertain. The CDR3 is made up of 15 amino acids. V was trimmed by 6 bases and J by 5 bases, leaving 17 bases between them. Germline V lookup: CDR1 MRHNA, CDR2 SNTAGT. CDR3 nucleotides: TGTGCCAGCAGACGAGACCCAGGTTCCCACAATGAGCAGTTCTTC. Its translation: CASRRDPGSHNEQFF.

Written as DNA, the CDR3 is TGTGCCAGCAGCGGGACTAGCGGCCCAGTAGAAGAGACCCAGTACTTC. This codes for CASSGTSGPVEETQYF. This chain joins TRBV5-4 and TRBJ2-5, with 11 positions matching TRBD2. Germline CDR1 and CDR2: SGHNT and YYREEE (reference sequence). CDR3 length: 16 residues. The junction had 8 bases not matched to a gene; V was cut back by 4 bases and J by 3 bases. The complete variable domain, with remaining parts taken from reference TRBV5-4 and TRBJ2-5, reads ETGVTQSPTHLIKTRGQQVTLRCSSQSGHNTVSWYQQALGQGPQFIFQYYREEENGRGNFPPRFSGLQFPNYSSELNVNALELDDSALYLCASSGTSGPVEETQYFGPGTRLLVL.

The rearrangement joins TRBV6-5 to TRBJ1-5, with D perhaps TRBD1 (5 bases). The germline CDR1 and CDR2 sequences are MNHEY and SVGAGI. V dropped 5 bases and J dropped 5 bases, with 10 bases sitting between them. The CDR3 length is 13 residues. In nucleotides, the CDR3 is TGTGCCAGCAGTGGGGCCCTAGATCAGCCCCAGCATTTT. This codes for CASSGALDQPQHF.

The chain is built from TRBV4-1 and TRBJ2-3, with 11 positions matching TRBD2. J gave up 5 bases and V 1 base, and 8 bases lay outside the gene matches. There are 17 residues in the CDR3. Looked up from germline, CDR1 is MGHRA and CDR2 is YSYEKL. CDR3 sequence (DNA): TGCGCCAGCAGCCAAGCCGATAGCGGGAGGGCCGGAGATACGCAGTATTTT. Residues: CASSQADSGRAGDTQYF.

CDR3 loop: CASSSDSPRGSPLHF. As DNA, the CDR3 is TGTGCCAGCAGCTCCGACAGCCCCCGGGGCTCACCCCTCCACTTT. This sequence joins TRBV5-5 and TRBJ1-6, with D perhaps TRBD1 (5 bases). Trimming removed 3 bases from V and 10 bases from J, with 17 bases in between. The CDR3 has 15 residues. Germline V gene sequence: CDR1 SGHKS, CDR2 YYEKEE (reference sequence). The full variable domain, its missing parts supplied by reference TRBV5-5 and TRBJ1-6, is DAGVTQSPTHLIKTRGQQVTLRCSPISGHKSVSWYQQVLGQGPQFIFQYYEKEERGRGNFPDRFSARQFPNYSSELNVNALLLGDSALYLCASSSDSPRGSPLHFGNGTRLTVT.

The V gene is TRBV5-4, the J gene TRBJ2-5; 8 nucleotides align to TRBD1. V was pared by 1 base and J by 6 bases, with 2 bases of the junction left unmatched. The CDR3 sequence is 13 residues long. CDR1 SGHNT and CDR2 YYREEE come from the germline V gene (reference sequence). The CDR3 DNA follows: TGTGCCAGCAGCTTGTGGGACAGGCAGACCCAGTACTTC. Translated: CASSLWDRQTQYF.

The V and J genes are TRBV7-2 and TRBJ1-2; 8 nucleotides match TRBD1. The germline CDR1 and CDR2 sequences are SGHTA and FQGNSA. This CDR3 region has 15 residues. J gave up 7 bases and V 1 base, and 8 bases lay outside the gene matches. The CDR3 sequence: CASSLGLRGHRGYTF. The CDR3 DNA sequence: TGTGCCAGCAGCTTAGGTCTCAGGGGGCATCGTGGCTACACCTTC.

The chain couples TRBV19 to TRBJ2-1; 11 nucleotides line up with TRBD2. The V gene's germline CDR1 is LNHDA and CDR2 SQIVND (reference sequence). This CDR3 is built from 13 residues. V shed 5 bases, J shed 9 bases, and the junction held 3 bases outside the gene matches. The CDR3 DNA is TGTGCCAGTAGTTTAGCGGGGGGGCGTGAGCAGTTCTTC. This encodes CASSLAGGREQFF.

The CDR3 DNA sequence: TGTGCCAGCAGCCAAGTTGGCGAACGATACGAGCAGTACTTC. Its translation: CASSQVGERYEQYF. V gene TRBV5-4 combines with J gene TRBJ2-7; D remains ambiguous. The germline V and J ends were trimmed by 4 bases and 4 bases, with 15 bases remaining between them. The CDR3 has 14 residues. CDR1 is SGHNT and CDR2 is YYREEE in the germline V gene (reference sequence).

The rearrangement uses TRBV2 and TRBJ2-3; a weak D match, TRBD2 (6 bases). Trimming took off 0 bases at V and 1 base at J, with 11 bases between the two ends. This CDR3 region has 16 residues. Germline V CDR1 and CDR2: SNHLY, FYNNEI. CDR3: CASSEAGGLRTDTQYF. Here the CDR3 DNA reads TGTGCCAGCAGTGAAGCTGGGGGACTCCGCACAGATACGCAGTATTTT.

The chain links TRBV30 to TRBJ1-1; D may be TRBD1 (5 bases). Trimming shortened V by 0 bases and J by 4 bases, and 24 bases separated the two germline ends. The CDR3 is 18 residues long. Germline V gene lookup returns CDR1 GTSNPN and CDR2 SVGIG (reference sequence). In DNA, the CDR3 is TGTGCCTGGAGTGTACCCTGGGGACTGTTTAGGGTAGGCACTGAAGCTTTCTTT. Its translation is CAWSVPWGLFRVGTEAFF.

CDR3 protein: CASSPPGVPTNTEAFF. In DNA, the CDR3 is TGTGCCAGCTCACCACCAGGGGTCCCCACGAACACTGAAGCTTTCTTT. The chain links TRBV18 to TRBJ1-1; a weak D match, TRBD1 (5 bases). The germline V gene encodes CDR1 KGHSH and CDR2 LQKENI. The CDR3 has 16 amino acids. Trimming cost V 0 bases and J 1 base, with 12 bases left between them.

Comment on this clone: Relative to the germline gene, one junction end is altered; a read error may explain this. The CDR3 DNA reads TGTGCCATCAGTGAAGGACAGCTGCAGCCCCAGCATTTT. Amino acids: CAISEGQLQPQHF. The rearrangement joins TRBV6-1 to TRBJ1-5, with D possibly being TRBD1 (6 bases). This CDR3 comprises 13 residues. Per the germline V gene, CDR1 is MNHNS and CDR2 is SASEGT.

V gene TRBV11-2 combines with J gene TRBJ2-1; no clear D. CDR3 length: 16 residues. Trimming stripped 5 bases from V and 5 bases from J, with 19 bases between. Germline lookup yields CDR1 SGHAT and CDR2 FQNNGV. CDR3 coding DNA: TGTGCCAGCAGCCCCGGTGCCGTCAATAACCACAATGAGCAGTTCTTC. Amino acid sequence: CASSPGAVNNHNEQFF.

V is TRBV25-1 and J is TRBJ1-1, with no clear D. V lost 5 bases and J 1 base, leaving 14 bases between the germline ends. This CDR3 is 15 amino acids long. The germline V gene has CDR1 MGHDK and CDR2 SYGVNS. CDR3 coding DNA: TGTGCCAGCAGTCCACGCCTGGGAGGGAACACTGAAGCTTTCTTT. Translating it yields CASSPRLGGNTEAFF.

This chain links TRBV10-1 with TRBJ2-1; D might be TRBD1 (6 bases). Trimming pared 5 bases from V and 7 bases from J, leaving 18 bases between. This CDR3 is built from 15 residues. Germline values: CDR1 WNHNN, CDR2 SYGVQD (reference sequence). This CDR3 is CASSLQGTVANEQFF. CDR3 sequence (DNA): TGCGCCAGCAGTTTACAGGGTACCGTTGCTAATGAGCAGTTCTTC.

This chain joins TRBV11-2 and TRBJ2-2; 12 bases line up with TRBD2. Germline-derived CDR1 and CDR2 are SGHAT and FQNNGV. J was trimmed by 3 bases and V by 1 base; bases with no gene match: 6. The CDR3 sequence is 18 residues long. The CDR3 sequence is CASSLVPSGGADTGELFF. In DNA form, the CDR3 reads TGTGCCAGCAGCTTAGTTCCTAGCGGGGGGGCGGACACCGGGGAGCTGTTTTTT.

The chain recombines TRBV7-8 with TRBJ2-3; D might be TRBD1 (6 bases). Trimming removed 6 bases at V and 4 bases at J, with 17 bases between. The CDR3 runs to 15 residues. In germline, CDR1 is SGHVS, CDR2 FQNEAQ. CDR3 loop: CASSTLDKGADTQYF. The CDR3 bases are TGTGCCAGCAGTACCCTCGATAAGGGGGCAGATACGCAGTATTTT.

The chain joins TRBV30 to TRBJ1-6; 7 bases are a match to TRBD1. V was clipped by 2 bases and J by 9 bases; unmatched bases: 7. This CDR3 has 14 residues. The germline V gene has CDR1 GTSNPN and CDR2 SVGIG (reference sequence). The CDR3 region is CAWSWSRGGSPLHF. CDR3 sequence (DNA): TGTGCCTGGAGTTGGTCCAGGGGGGGTTCACCCCTCCACTTT.

In nucleotides, the CDR3 is TGTGCCAGCAGTTACGACCCCTACAATGAGCAGTTCTTC. Translation: CASSYDPYNEQFF. The gene calls are TRBV6-5 and TRBJ2-1; D unresolved. V gave up 2 bases and J gave up 2 bases, with 4 bases separating them. CDR3 length: 13 amino acids. The germline V gene has CDR1 MNHEY and CDR2 SVGAGI.

In regard to this clone: One junction end disagrees with the germline gene, perhaps due to a read error. The chain couples TRBV27 to TRBJ1-5; D gene unclear. The CDR3 spans 9 residues. Germline CDR1 MNHEY, CDR2 SMNVEV (reference sequence). This CDR3 is CASSQPQHF. CDR3 sequence (DNA): TGTGCCAGCAGTCAGCCCCAGCATTTT.

The CDR3 protein is CASSQVALGLAGNYEQYF. Here the CDR3 DNA reads TGTGCCAGCAGCCAAGTTGCCCTCGGACTAGCGGGAAACTACGAGCAGTACTTC. V usage is TRBV4-2 and J usage is TRBJ2-7; 12 bases line up with TRBD2. Losses at the gene ends were 1 base for V and 3 bases for J; bases not matched to a gene: 10. The CDR3 totals 18 residues. The V gene's germline CDR1 is LGHNA and CDR2 YNFKEQ.

This clone was picked up a small number of times. The rearrangement links TRBV5-1 to TRBJ1-5; D is unresolved. This CDR3 comprises 15 residues. The germline CDR1 and CDR2 sequences are SGHRS and YFSETQ. Trimming removed 2 bases at V and 0 bases at J, with 9 bases between. The CDR3 loop reads CASSFNGYSNQPQHF. The CDR3 bases are TGCGCCAGCAGCTTTAACGGTTATAGCAATCAGCCCCAGCATTTT. Filled out from reference TRBV5-1 and TRBJ1-5, the complete variable domain reads KAGVTQTPRYLIKTRGQQVTLSCSPISGHRSVSWYQQTPGQGLQFLFEYFSETQRNKGNFPGRFSGRQFSNSRSEMNVSTLELGDSALYLCASSFNGYSNQPQHFGDGTRLSIL.

The chain joins TRBV6-5 to TRBJ1-2; weak D call: TRBD1 (5 bases). This CDR3 is built from 13 residues. Per the germline V gene, CDR1 is MNHEY and CDR2 is SVGAGI. Trimming cost V 5 bases and J 5 bases, with 12 bases left between them. The CDR3 sequence is CASSRDLIYGYTF. CDR3 DNA sequence: TGTGCCAGCAGTAGGGACCTTATATATGGCTACACCTTC.

This clone was found once. In DNA, the CDR3 is TGCGCCAGCAGCCAAGGGCTAGCGGGAACCTACGAGCAGTACTTC. Protein product: CASSQGLAGTYEQYF. V and J are TRBV4-3 and TRBJ2-5; 9 bases match TRBD2. The better agreement between TRBJ2-7 and the DNA end casts doubt on the J call. The CDR3 consists of 15 residues. Looked up from germline, CDR1 is LGHNA and CDR2 is YSLEER.

The V gene is TRBV5-1, the J gene TRBJ2-1; D remains unclear. The CDR3 loop spans 12 amino acids. Germline V gives CDR1 SGHRS, CDR2 YFSETQ. V lost 1 base, J lost 8 bases, and 7 bases lay in between. The CDR3 loop reads CASSLSLDEQFF. For the CDR3, the DNA is TGCGCCAGCAGCTTGTCTTTAGATGAGCAGTTCTTC.